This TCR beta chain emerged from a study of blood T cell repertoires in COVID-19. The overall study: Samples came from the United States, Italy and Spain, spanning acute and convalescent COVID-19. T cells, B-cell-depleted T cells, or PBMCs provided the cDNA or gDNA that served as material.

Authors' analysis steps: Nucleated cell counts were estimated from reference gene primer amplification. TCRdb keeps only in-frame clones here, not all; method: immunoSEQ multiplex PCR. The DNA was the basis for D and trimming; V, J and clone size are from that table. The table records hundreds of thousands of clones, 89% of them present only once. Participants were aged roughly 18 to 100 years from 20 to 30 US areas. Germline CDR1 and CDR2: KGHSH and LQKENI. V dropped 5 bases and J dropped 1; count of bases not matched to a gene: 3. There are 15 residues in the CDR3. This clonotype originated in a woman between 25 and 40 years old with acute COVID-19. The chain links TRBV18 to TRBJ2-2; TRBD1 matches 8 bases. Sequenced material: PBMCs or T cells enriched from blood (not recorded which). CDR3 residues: CASSKGTGNTGELFF. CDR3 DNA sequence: TGTGCCAGCTCAAAAGGGACAGGGAACACCGGGGAGCTGTTTTTT.